This is a list of T cell receptor beta chains from one sample in a study of blood T cell repertoires in COVID-19. This table comes from immunoSEQ multiplex PCR, and its TCRdb copy is limited to in-frame clones, with some not included. The sample lists over 90,000 clones; roughly 89% were seen once. Source material: peripheral blood. These receptors were obtained from an elderly woman in a cohort sampled during active COVID-19. Each CDR3 is given with its conserved first and last residue. Fields, in order: clone size, V gene, J gene, D gene, CDR3 protein, CDR3 DNA. D genes are given only for firm matches. The size entry is marked missing in some rows and otherwise reads once, few, many or a size class.

NA	TRBV11-3	TRBJ1-1	TRBD1	CASSLSGGNTEAFF	TGTGCCAGCAGCCTCTCAGGGGGGAACACTGAAGCTTTCTTT
NA	TRBV15	TRBJ2-7	TRBD1	CATSRDRAGTEDF	TGTGCCACCAGCAGAGATCGGGCCGGGACAGAGGACTTC
NA	TRBV10-3	TRBJ1-2	TRBD1	CAISGDRRGYTF	TGTGCCATCAGTGGGGACAGGCGCGGCTACACCTTC
NA	TRBV4-1	TRBJ2-7	TRBD1	CASSRPPGTGSHEQYF	TGCGCCAGCAGCCGCCCCCCCGGGACAGGGAGTCACGAGCAGTACTTC
NA	TRBV3-1/TRBV3-2	TRBJ2-5	NA	CASSLGLAETQYF	TGTGCCAGCAGTTTGGGGCTAGCGGAGACCCAGTACTTC
NA	TRBV2	TRBJ2-7	NA	CASKRAGDEQYF	TGTGCCAGCAAACGGGCCGGGGACGAGCAGTACTTC
NA	TRBV5-1	TRBJ2-3	NA	CASSPQAGNTDTQYF	TGCGCCAGCAGCCCCCAGGCAGGGAATACAGATACGCAGTATTTT
once	TRBV11-2	TRBJ2-7	NA	CASSSPQGEQYF	TGTGCCAGCAGCTCCCCTCAGGGCGAGCAGTACTTC
once	TRBV5-1	TRBJ2-4	TRBD1	CASSPGQALAKNIQYF	TGCGCCAGCAGCCCAGGACAGGCCCTAGCCAAAAACATTCAGTACTTC
NA	TRBV5-1	TRBJ2-5	NA	CASAYGTSKETQYF	TGCGCCAGCGCCTACGGGACTTCGAAAGAGACCCAGTACTTC
NA	TRBV7-9	TRBJ1-3	NA	CASSLGDTIYF	TGTGCCAGCAGCTTGGGCGACACCATATATTTT
NA	TRBV6-5	TRBJ2-3	TRBD2	CASSQGLALGAQYF	TGTGCCAGCAGTCAGGGACTAGCGTTAGGGGCGCAGTATTTT
NA	TRBV7-8	TRBJ1-4	NA	CASSLIGFRDEKLFF	TGTGCCAGCAGCTTAATCGGGTTCAGGGATGAAAAACTGTTTTTT
NA	TRBV1	TRBJ2-1	NA	CTSSQIGGGPYNEQFF	TGCACCAGCAGCCAAATAGGGGGGGGGCCGTACAATGAGCAGTTCTTC
NA	TRBV7-9	TRBJ1-2	NA	CASSSSGLRPANYGYTF	TGTGCCAGCAGCTCGAGCGGACTCAGACCAGCTAACTATGGCTACACCTTC